Listed below are T cell receptor beta chains from one sample, sequenced in a study of shared clonotypes between healthy human individuals. Data came from immunoSEQ multiplex PCR; TCRdb stores just in-frame clones and leaves some out. Of more than 1,200,000 clones listed, just under 99% are singletons. The sequencing input was naive CD4+ T cells sorted from blood. These receptors originate from a man aged 30-40 years in good health. Each CDR3 is given with its conserved first and last residue. The order of the fields is CDR3 length, V gene, CDR3 protein.

17 TRBV18 CASSPLFGTGHTDTQYF
13 TRBV5-1 CASSLATPYEQYF
14 TRBV6-1 CASNRQGGADTQYF
15 TRBV5-5 CASSTGTGVTGELFF
15 TRBV29-1 CSVNPSGTNTGELFF
17 TRBV5-1 CASSLSFLRGSTGELFF
16 TRBV9 CASSVVSAGGTNEQFF
11 TRBV29-1 CSVLTIYEQYF
13 TRBV2 CASRAGRGETQYF
17 TRBV7-9 CASSLGTSGTRYNEQFF
14 TRBV2 CASRAKGGWYEQFF
12 TRBV7-9 CASSAPMDTQYF
14 TRBV7-2 CASSRTGPQETQYF
13 TRBV9 CASSVTGRETQYF
13 TRBV10-1 CASSRPNTGELFF
18 TRBV9 CASSVGSNSGGANYGYTF
14 TRBV6-5 CASSYSVLRPGQFF
14 TRBV30 CAWTASTWKGTQYF
17 TRBV10-3 CAISESGRASGTGELFF
15 TRBV11-2 CASSLNWDSGRAQYF
14 TRBV5-1 CASMSESGANVLTF
15 TRBV27 CASSSSQGNTGELFF
13 TRBV10-3 CAISVGNLYGYTF
14 TRBV19 CARHTSGTYNEQFF
15 TRBV5-4 CASSSSGPRNEKLFF
14 TRBV5-4 CASSPGTSYNEQFF
16 TRBV5-5 CASSLWGDRGSYEQYF
17 TRBV5-1 CASSGGRVLAGVETQYF
11 TRBV28 CASSSQGKEFF
14 TRBV18 CASSPPGSLGTQYF
15 TRBV11-2 CASSFGGWDTGELFF
14 TRBV7-6 CASSSSTSTDTQYF
15 TRBV18 CASSPVSGTYNEQFF
13 TRBV7-2 CASSLPGAETQYF
16 TRBV7-9 CASSLRGREGPYEQYF
11 TRBV29-1 CSGGRSTEAFF
15 TRBV7-2 CASSQDRGRWETQYF
14 TRBV6-5 CASSYSTRYYGYTF
16 TRBV6-6 CASSYSTYSSGNTIYF
15 TRBV2 CASSLDRVGNTEAFF
15 TRBV6-5 CASRLTGTRWDTIYF
19 TRBV6-1 CASSEKRTGLDWSNQPQHF
12 TRBV28 CASRPPTQKLFF
15 TRBV18 CASSPKTSGDNEQFF
16 TRBV5-1 CASSFGLAGADNEQFF
14 TRBV7-2 CASSLSGFKRTQYF
15 TRBV6-1 CASSFSGNTYNEQFF